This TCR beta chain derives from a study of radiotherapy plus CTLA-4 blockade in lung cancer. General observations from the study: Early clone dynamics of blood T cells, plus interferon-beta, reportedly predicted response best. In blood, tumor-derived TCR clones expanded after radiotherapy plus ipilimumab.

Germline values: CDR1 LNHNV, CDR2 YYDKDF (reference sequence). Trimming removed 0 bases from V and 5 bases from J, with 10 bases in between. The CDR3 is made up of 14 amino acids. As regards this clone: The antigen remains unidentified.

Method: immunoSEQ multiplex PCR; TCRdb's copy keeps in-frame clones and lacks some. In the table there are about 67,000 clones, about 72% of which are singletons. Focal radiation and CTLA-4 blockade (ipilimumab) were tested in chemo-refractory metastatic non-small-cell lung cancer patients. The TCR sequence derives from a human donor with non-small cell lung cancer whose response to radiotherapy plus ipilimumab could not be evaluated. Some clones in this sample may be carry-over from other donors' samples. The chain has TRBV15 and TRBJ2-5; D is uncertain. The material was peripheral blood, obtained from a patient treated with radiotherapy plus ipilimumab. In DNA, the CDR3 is TGTGCCACCAGCAGAGACAGGCTCATGGAGACCCAGTACTTC. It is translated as CATSRDRLMETQYF.